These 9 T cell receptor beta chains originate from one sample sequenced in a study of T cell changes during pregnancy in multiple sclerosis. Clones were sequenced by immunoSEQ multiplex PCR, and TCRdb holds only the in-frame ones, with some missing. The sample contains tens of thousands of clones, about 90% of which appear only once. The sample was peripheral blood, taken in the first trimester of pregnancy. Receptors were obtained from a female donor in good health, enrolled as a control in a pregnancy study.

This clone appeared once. The CDR3 DNA reads as TGCGCCAGCAGCTTGGCCGCAGGGGGCCACGAGCAGTACTTC. Translated, it gives CASSLAAGGHEQYF. The chain recombines TRBV5-1 with TRBJ2-7; 8 bases fit TRBD1. CDR1 and CDR2 (germline): SGHRS, YFSETQ. This CDR3 is built from 14 residues. After removal of 0 bases from V and 5 bases from J, the junction contained 4 bases not matched to a gene.

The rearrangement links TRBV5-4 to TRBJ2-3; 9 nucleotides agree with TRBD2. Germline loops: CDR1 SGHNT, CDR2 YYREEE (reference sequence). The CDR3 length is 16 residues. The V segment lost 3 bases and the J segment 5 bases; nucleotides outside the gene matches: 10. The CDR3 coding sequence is TGTGCCAGCAGCTCCTACGTGGGGACTAGCCGAGATACGCAGTATTTT. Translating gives CASSSYVGTSRDTQYF. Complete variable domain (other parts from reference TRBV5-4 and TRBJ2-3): ETGVTQSPTHLIKTRGQQVTLRCSSQSGHNTVSWYQQALGQGPQFIFQYYREEENGRGNFPPRFSGLQFPNYSSELNVNALELDDSALYLCASSSYVGTSRDTQYFGPGTRLTVL.

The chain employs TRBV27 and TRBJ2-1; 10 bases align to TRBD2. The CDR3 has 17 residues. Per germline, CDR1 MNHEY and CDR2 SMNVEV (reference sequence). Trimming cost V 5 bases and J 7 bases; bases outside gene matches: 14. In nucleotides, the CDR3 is TGTGCCAGCAGTCCCGGGGTCCCTAGCGGGAGAAGGAATGAGCAGTTCTTC. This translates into CASSPGVPSGRRNEQFF.

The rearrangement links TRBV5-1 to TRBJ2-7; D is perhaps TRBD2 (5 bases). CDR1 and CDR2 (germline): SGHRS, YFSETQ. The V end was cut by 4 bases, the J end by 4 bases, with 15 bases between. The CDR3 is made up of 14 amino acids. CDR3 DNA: TGCGCCAGCAGCGCCGCCGGAAGAGGGTACGAGCAGTACTTC. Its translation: CASSAAGRGYEQYF.

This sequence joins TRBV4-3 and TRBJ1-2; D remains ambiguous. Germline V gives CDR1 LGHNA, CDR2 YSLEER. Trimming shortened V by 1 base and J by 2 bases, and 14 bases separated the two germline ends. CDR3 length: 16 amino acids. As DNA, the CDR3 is TGCGCCAGCAGCCAAGTGGGTCACAGTGGGAACTATGGCTACACCTTC. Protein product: CASSQVGHSGNYGYTF.

The CDR3 here is CASSLAEAQGWTGELFF. The CDR3 nucleotides are TGTGCCAGCAGCTTGGCCGAAGCCCAGGGGTGGACCGGGGAGCTGTTTTTT. The chain couples TRBV5-6 to TRBJ2-2; D is perhaps TRBD1 (6 bases). The CDR3 runs 17 residues. The V gene's germline CDR1 is SGHDT and CDR2 YYEEEE. V shed 0 bases and J shed 5 bases, with 17 bases lying between them.

This CDR3 is CASRQIASGGAKNIQYF. DNA for the CDR3: TGTGCCAGCAGGCAGATAGCGAGCGGGGGAGCCAAAAACATTCAGTACTTC. The J gene is TRBJ2-4, the V gene TRBV2; TRBD2 agrees at 8 bases. The CDR3 consists of 17 residues. Germline CDR1 SNHLY, CDR2 FYNNEI. With 6 bases clipped from V and 0 bases from J, the junction kept 10 bases outside the gene matches. Based on the CDR3 plus reference TRBV2 and TRBJ2-4, the full variable domain is EPEVTQTPSHQVTQMGQEVILRCVPISNHLYFYWYRQILGQKVEFLVSFYNNEISEKSEIFDDQFSVERPDGSNFTLKIRSTKLEDSAMYFCASRQIASGGAKNIQYFGAGTRLSVL.

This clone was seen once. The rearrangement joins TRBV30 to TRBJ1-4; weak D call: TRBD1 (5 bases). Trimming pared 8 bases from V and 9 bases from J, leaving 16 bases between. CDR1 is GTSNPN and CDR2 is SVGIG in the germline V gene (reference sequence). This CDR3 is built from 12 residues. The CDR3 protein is CAGGRGGQKLFF. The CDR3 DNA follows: TGTGCCGGCGGACGGGGGGGACAAAAACTGTTTTTT.

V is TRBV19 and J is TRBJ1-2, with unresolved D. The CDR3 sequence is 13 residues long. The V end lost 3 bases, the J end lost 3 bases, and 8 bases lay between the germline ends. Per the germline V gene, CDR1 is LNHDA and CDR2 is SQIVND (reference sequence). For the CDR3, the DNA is TGTGCCAGTAGTATCCGGGTGTACTATGGCTACACCTTC. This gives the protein CASSIRVYYGYTF.